This T cell receptor (beta chain) was documented in a study of T cell changes during pregnancy in multiple sclerosis. CDR3 length: 13 amino acids. Trimming pared 3 bases from V and 4 bases from J, leaving 9 bases between. The germline gives CDR1 LNHDA, CDR2 SQIVND (reference sequence). Clones were read by immunoSEQ multiplex PCR, and TCRdb kept only the in-frame ones, dropping some. This sample carries 80,000 to 100,000 clones, roughly 92% of them seen once, and the ten largest clones take over 2%. The chain is built from TRBV19 and TRBJ1-2, with D maybe TRBD1 (6 bases). The TCR comes from a female donor with multiple sclerosis, enrolled in a pregnancy study. The sequenced sample was peripheral blood, obtained in the first trimester of pregnancy. CDR3 region: CASSMGHGYGYTF. DNA for the CDR3: TGTGCCAGTAGTATGGGACACGGCTATGGCTACACCTTC.